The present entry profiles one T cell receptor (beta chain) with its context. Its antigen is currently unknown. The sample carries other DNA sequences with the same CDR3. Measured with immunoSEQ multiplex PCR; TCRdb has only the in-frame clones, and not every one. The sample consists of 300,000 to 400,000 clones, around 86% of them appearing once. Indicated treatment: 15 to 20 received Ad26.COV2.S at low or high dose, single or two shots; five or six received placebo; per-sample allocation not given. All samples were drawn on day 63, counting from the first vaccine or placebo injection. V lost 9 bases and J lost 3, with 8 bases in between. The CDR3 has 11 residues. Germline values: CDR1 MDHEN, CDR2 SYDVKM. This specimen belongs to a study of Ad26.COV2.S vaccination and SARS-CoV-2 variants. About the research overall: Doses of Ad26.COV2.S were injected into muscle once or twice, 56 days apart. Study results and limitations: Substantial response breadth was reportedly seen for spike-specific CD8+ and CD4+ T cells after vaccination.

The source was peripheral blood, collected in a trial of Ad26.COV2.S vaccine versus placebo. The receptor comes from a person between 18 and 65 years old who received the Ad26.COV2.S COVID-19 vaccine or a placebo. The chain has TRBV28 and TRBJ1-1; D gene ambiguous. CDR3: CASIVDTEAFF. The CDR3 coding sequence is TGTGCCAGTATTGTGGACACTGAAGCTTTCTTT.